The 25 T cell receptor beta chains given below trace back to one sample, sequenced in a study of beta chain features in type 1 diabetes. Reverse transcription of all isolated RNA meant that expressed TCRB transcripts were sequenced. Assay used: immunoSEQ multiplex PCR; TCRdb lists only in-frame clones, some missing. The table shows about 250,000 clones, with 13% to 15% occurring only once. Sequencing was done on a sample of naive CD4+ T cells from blood. Source of these receptors: a woman between 35 and 50 years old in good health.

This sequence joins TRBV18 and TRBJ1-2; D perhaps matches TRBD1 (6 bases). Between the trimmed V and J ends, which lost 3 bases and 8 bases, there was a span of 10 bases. CDR1 and CDR2 from the germline V gene are KGHSH and LQKENI. This CDR3 is 12 amino acids long. In nucleotides, the CDR3 is TGTGCCAGCTCACCCCAGGGGCTCGGCTACACCTTC. The encoded protein is CASSPQGLGYTF.

The chain couples TRBV2 to TRBJ2-5; 9 bases agree with TRBD2. Trimming at V came to 0 bases and at J to 1 base, leaving 3 bases not matched to a gene. Germline CDR1 reads SNHLY; CDR2 reads FYNNEI. This CDR3 region has 16 residues. The CDR3 region is CASSEALAGPQETQYF. CDR3 sequence (DNA): TGTGCCAGCAGTGAAGCGCTAGCGGGGCCCCAAGAGACCCAGTACTTC. Variable domain in full (rest from reference TRBV2 and TRBJ2-5): EPEVTQTPSHQVTQMGQEVILRCVPISNHLYFYWYRQILGQKVEFLVSFYNNEISEKSEIFDDQFSVERPDGSNFTLKIRSTKLEDSAMYFCASSEALAGPQETQYFGPGTRLLVL.

This clone was seen more than once but under ten times. The rearrangement uses TRBV5-1 and TRBJ1-5; perhaps TRBD1 as D (5 bases). The germline gives CDR1 SGHRS, CDR2 YFSETQ. V was clipped by 0 bases and J by 4 bases, with 11 bases between them. The CDR3 extends over 15 amino acids. The CDR3, as DNA: TGCGCCAGCAGCTTGGGTGACGGGGGTAATCAGCCCCAGCATTTT. It encodes CASSLGDGGNQPQHF.

This clone was seen a handful of times. DNA of the CDR3: TGTGCCAGCAGTGAAGGGACACCCAATCAGCCCCAGCATTTT. This gives the protein CASSEGTPNQPQHF. The rearrangement links TRBV2 to TRBJ1-5; weak D call: TRBD1 (5 bases). With 1 base removed from V and 3 bases from J, the gap between germline ends came to 7 bases. CDR1 is SNHLY, CDR2 FYNNEI, per germline. The CDR3 has 14 residues.

The sample holds a few counts of this clone. J is TRBJ1-4 and V is TRBV27, with D tentatively TRBD1 (5 bases). There are 14 residues in the CDR3. Germline CDR1 reads MNHEY; CDR2 reads SMNVEV (reference sequence). V lost 5 bases to trimming and J lost 3 bases, with 10 bases between them. This chain's CDR3 is CASSIRDANEKLFF. The CDR3 coding sequence is TGTGCCAGCAGTATCAGGGATGCTAATGAAAAACTGTTTTTT.

This clone was counted between two and nine times. This rearrangement joins TRBV5-1 to TRBJ2-7; no definite D call. The CDR3 length is 13 residues. V lost 1 base and J lost 9, with 14 bases in between. The V gene's germline CDR1 is SGHRS and CDR2 YFSETQ. The CDR3, as DNA: TGCGCCAGCAGCTTGTCTCCAGGCAACACGCAGTACTTC. Amino acids: CASSLSPGNTQYF.

This chain connects TRBV25-1 to TRBJ2-2; 7 positions match TRBD2. The V gene end was trimmed by 10 bases and the J gene end by 4 bases; junction bases not matched to a gene: 9. This CDR3 spans 14 amino acids. Germline CDR1 reads MGHDK; CDR2 reads SYGVNS. The CDR3 bases are TGTGCCACCCCCATCAGGGAGGGCACCGGGGAGCTGTTTTTT. It translates to CATPIREGTGELFF.

This chain connects TRBV5-6 to TRBJ2-1; 7 nucleotides align to TRBD2. J gave up 8 bases and V 1 base, and 6 bases lay outside the gene matches. CDR1 SGHDT and CDR2 YYEEEE come from the germline V gene. The CDR3 is made up of 14 amino acids. CDR3 sequence: CASSLWEGSHEQFF. The CDR3 bases are TGTGCCAGCAGCTTGTGGGAGGGGAGCCATGAGCAGTTCTTC.

The chain has TRBV7-2 and TRBJ2-5; 13 bases line up with TRBD2. The CDR3 consists of 15 residues. CDR1 SGHTA and CDR2 FQGNSA come from the germline V gene. V was pared by 4 bases and J by 9 bases, with 8 bases of the junction left unmatched. The CDR3 nucleotides read TGTGCCAGCAGCTCGACTAGCGGGGGGCGGTTGTCCCAGTACTTC. Translated, it gives CASSSTSGGRLSQYF. The entire variable domain, with the rest obtained from reference TRBV7-2 and TRBJ2-5, is as follows: GAGVSQSPSNKVTEKGKDVELRCDPISGHTALYWYRQSLGQGLEFLIYFQGNSAPDKSGLPSDRFSAERTGGSVSTLTIQRTQQEDSAVYLCASSSTSGGRLSQYFGPGTRLLVL.

This chain connects TRBV10-3 to TRBJ1-2, with D perhaps TRBD1 (5 bases). Trimming left V 7 bases short and J 5 bases short, with 14 bases between. Germline V gene sequence: CDR1 ENHRY, CDR2 SYGVKD. This CDR3 contains 13 residues. In DNA, the CDR3 is TGTGCCATCACCAGGGAGGCAGGGTATGGCTACACCTTC. Amino acids: CAITREAGYGYTF.

This chain uses TRBV19 with TRBJ2-3; D perhaps matches TRBD2 (5 bases). This CDR3 is 16 amino acids long. From germline, CDR1 is LNHDA and CDR2 SQIVND (reference sequence). V was cut by 1 base and J by 2 bases, with 13 bases left in between. In DNA form, the CDR3 reads TGTGCCAGTAGTATAGGAGGAGGCGTCGCCACAGATACGCAGTATTTT. Amino acids: CASSIGGGVATDTQYF.

The V call is TRBV18, the J call TRBJ2-5; D is possibly TRBD1 (5 bases). This CDR3 region has 15 residues. Germline CDR1 is KGHSH and CDR2 is LQKENI. Trimming stripped 5 bases from V and 4 bases from J, with 17 bases between. The CDR3 DNA reads TGTGCCAGCTCATCCAGGGATTCCCTTTTAGAGACCCAGTACTTC. Translating it yields CASSSRDSLLETQYF.

This clone appeared a few times. The chain joins TRBV5-4 to TRBJ2-3; 8 bases match TRBD2. J was trimmed by 4 bases and V by 0 bases; bases with no gene match: 1. The germline CDR1 and CDR2 sequences are SGHNT and YYREEE (reference sequence). The CDR3 runs 14 residues. The CDR3 DNA is TGTGCCAGCAGCTTGGCGGGGGGGTCAGATACGCAGTATTTT. Protein: CASSLAGGSDTQYF.

The V gene is TRBV9, the J gene TRBJ2-5; D remains unclear. The ends were cut back, 0 bases at V and 7 bases at J, with 13 bases in the middle. The CDR3 runs 14 residues. CDR1 SGDLS and CDR2 YYNGEE come from the germline V gene. CDR3: CASSVASSPGTQYF. The CDR3 DNA sequence: TGTGCCAGCAGCGTAGCCAGCTCCCCGGGGACCCAGTACTTC.

The V call is TRBV7-8, the J call TRBJ2-1; maybe TRBD2 (5 bases). Deletions cut 3 bases from V and 0 bases from J, with 6 bases between. The V gene's germline CDR1 is SGHVS and CDR2 FQNEAQ. CDR3 length: 14 residues. This CDR3 reads CASSFRDSYNEQFF. The CDR3 DNA sequence: TGTGCCAGCAGCTTTCGGGACTCCTACAATGAGCAGTTCTTC.

The chain recombines TRBV18 with TRBJ2-1, with TRBD2 matching over 8 bases. From germline, CDR1 is KGHSH and CDR2 LQKENI. The CDR3 consists of 17 residues. V gave up 0 bases and J gave up 4 bases; unmatched junction bases: 8. The CDR3 sequence is CASSPPLTGGGYNEQFF. The CDR3 bases are TGTGCCAGCTCACCACCCCTTACGGGGGGGGGTTACAATGAGCAGTTCTTC.

For this clone: The sample contains more than one DNA sequence encoding this CDR3. The chain links TRBV7-9 to TRBJ1-5; 9 bases match TRBD1. The CDR3 spans 15 residues. The V segment lost 1 base and the J segment 3 bases; nucleotides outside the gene matches: 1. Germline CDR1 SEHNR, CDR2 FQNEAQ (reference sequence). The CDR3 bases are TGTGCCAGCAGCTTAGGGGACAGGGTCAATCAGCCCCAGCATTTT. The encoded protein is CASSLGDRVNQPQHF.

This clone was seen more than once but under ten times. The chain is built from TRBV2 and TRBJ1-1, with D tentatively TRBD1 (5 bases). Germline assignment: CDR1 SNHLY and CDR2 FYNNEI. This CDR3 is 14 amino acids long. V lost 7 bases, J lost 2 bases, and 14 bases lay in between. This chain's CDR3 is CASMKGRQNTEAFF. DNA for the CDR3: TGTGCCAGCATGAAGGGGCGTCAAAACACTGAAGCTTTCTTT.

The chain carries TRBV19 and TRBJ2-1; 8 bases match TRBD1. CDR1 is LNHDA and CDR2 is SQIVND in the germline V gene (reference sequence). The V and J ends lost 7 bases and 4 bases, in that order; junction bases with no gene match: 6. This CDR3 region has 14 residues. The CDR3, as DNA: TGTGCCAGTAACACCCGGACAGGGTACAATGAGCAGTTCTTC. It specifies CASNTRTGYNEQFF.

This clone came up a few times. This chain links TRBV27 with TRBJ1-2, with TRBD1 matching over 11 bases. The germline CDR1 and CDR2 sequences are MNHEY and SMNVEV (reference sequence). The CDR3 is 15 residues long. V dropped 6 bases and J dropped 6; count of bases not matched to a gene: 9. DNA for the CDR3: TGTGCCAGCAGCCACTCCGGGACAGGGGGAAATGGCTACACCTTC. Translated: CASSHSGTGGNGYTF.

In its sample, this clone was seen a few times. V gene TRBV6-5 combines with J gene TRBJ2-7; a possible D gene is TRBD1 (5 bases). CDR1 and CDR2 (germline): MNHEY, SVGAGI. This CDR3 is built from 12 residues. Trimming pared 5 bases from V and 6 bases from J, leaving 11 bases between. The CDR3, as DNA: TGTGCCAGCAGTGGACACAGGCGCGAGCAGTACTTC. This codes for CASSGHRREQYF.

This chain connects TRBV9 to TRBJ1-1; 7 nucleotides match TRBD1. Germline CDR1 and CDR2: SGDLS and YYNGEE. This CDR3 is built from 17 residues. Trimming at V came to 4 bases and at J to 0 bases, leaving 12 bases not matched to a gene. The CDR3: CASSPGTVPEMNTEAFF. The CDR3 DNA is TGTGCCAGCAGCCCGGGGACAGTTCCCGAGATGAACACTGAAGCTTTCTTT.

This clone was found a few times. The chain employs TRBV5-1 and TRBJ2-6; 7 bases are shared with TRBD2. CDR3 size: 17 residues. Germline V gives CDR1 SGHRS, CDR2 YFSETQ. Trimming cost V 4 bases and J 2 bases; bases outside gene matches: 9. In DNA form, the CDR3 reads TGCGCCAGCAGCGTCGAGGGGAGGGGAGCTGGGGCCAACGTCCTGACTTTC. Translation gives CASSVEGRGAGANVLTF.

V and J are TRBV18 and TRBJ2-3; 9 bases agree with TRBD2. There are 15 residues in the CDR3. V lost 3 bases to trimming and J lost 0 bases; unmatched junction nucleotides: 1. CDR1 is KGHSH and CDR2 is LQKENI in the germline V gene. The CDR3 loop reads CASSPSGGSTDTQYF. CDR3 nucleotides: TGTGCCAGCTCACCTAGCGGGGGAAGCACAGATACGCAGTATTTT.

The chain is built from TRBV10-3 and TRBJ2-3, with 10 bases identical to TRBD2. The germline V gene has CDR1 ENHRY and CDR2 SYGVKD. The CDR3 runs 14 residues. With 5 bases clipped from V and 1 base from J, the junction kept 0 bases outside the gene matches. CDR3 sequence reads: CAISSGGGTDTQYF. The CDR3, as DNA: TGTGCCATCAGTAGCGGGGGGGGCACAGATACGCAGTATTTT.